The source of this TCR beta chain is a study of blood T cell repertoires in COVID-19. The wider study: Some COVID-19 samples were acute and others convalescent; all came from the United States, Italy and Spain. PBMCs, B-cell-depleted T cells, or T cells provided the cDNA or gDNA that made up the material.

Original processing notes: The assay estimated nucleated cells by amplifying reference gene primers. Sequencing used immunoSEQ multiplex PCR; TCRdb keeps in-frame clones, though not all of them. The V and J calls and clone size were taken over from that table, and D and trimming were inferred from the DNA. The table records 90,000 or so clones, more than 75% of them present only once. This CDR3 has 13 residues. Germline loops: CDR1 LGHNT, CDR2 FRNRAP. Trimming removed 2 bases from V and 6 bases from J, with 7 bases in between. Sequencing was done on a sample of peripheral blood. The TCR sequence derives from a human donor in a cohort sampled during active COVID-19. V gene TRBV12-5 combines with J gene TRBJ2-2; the D gene is possibly TRBD1 (5 bases). The CDR3 spells CASGLPTAGELFF. Here the CDR3 DNA reads TGTGCTAGTGGTTTGCCGACAGCCGGGGAGCTGTTTTTT.